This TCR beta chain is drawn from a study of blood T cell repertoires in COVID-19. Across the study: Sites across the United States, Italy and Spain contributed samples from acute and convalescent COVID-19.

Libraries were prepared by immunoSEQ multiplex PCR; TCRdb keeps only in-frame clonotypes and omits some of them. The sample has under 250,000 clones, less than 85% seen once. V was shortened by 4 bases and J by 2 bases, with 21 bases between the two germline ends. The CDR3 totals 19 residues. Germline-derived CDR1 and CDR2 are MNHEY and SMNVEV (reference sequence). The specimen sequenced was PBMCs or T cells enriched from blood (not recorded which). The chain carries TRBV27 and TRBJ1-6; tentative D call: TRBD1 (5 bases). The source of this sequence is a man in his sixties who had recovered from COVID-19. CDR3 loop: CASSYLTSPGGAYNSPLHF. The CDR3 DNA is TGTGCCAGCAGTTACCTCACCAGCCCCGGGGGAGCCTATAATTCACCCCTCCACTTT.